This T cell receptor (beta chain) was identified during a study of T cells after yellow fever vaccination. The CDR3 extends over 15 amino acids. The germline V gene has CDR1 GTSNPN and CDR2 SVGIG (reference sequence). V lost 0 bases, J lost 4 bases, and 16 bases lay in between. TCRdb itself ran the 5' RACE reads through MiXCR, one entry per CDR3 protein. Counted here are roughly 150,000 distinct CDR3 sequences, about 7.7% occurring once; the ten biggest clones make up roughly 0.73%. The sequence came from a young man who received the YFV17D yellow fever vaccine. This sequence joins TRBV30 and TRBJ2-7; D gene uncertain. Sequenced here: CD4+ T cells sorted from PBMCs, sampled 5 days after the yellow fever booster vaccination. CDR3 protein: CAWSVKVRMAYEQYF. The CDR3 nucleotides are TGTGCCTGGAGTGTAAAGGTCCGGATGGCTTACGAGCAGTACTTC.